The sequence of this T cell receptor beta chain was determined in a study of shared clonotypes between healthy human individuals (dated by TCRdb to 2018 to 2020). With respect to the entire study: A couple of women and three men aged 18 to 49 years were included in the cohort. For each donor, CD4 naive and CD4 memory were each given three plates, CD8 naive was given two plates, and CD8 memory was given one plate. To estimate repertoire size and how much clonotype sharing occurs between individuals, the study deeply sequenced the blood TCR repertoires of several healthy adults. Different laboratories and diverse techniques were used to prepare libraries and sequence TCR repertoires, to increase sequencing depth and limit assay-specific biases. Leukapheresis yielded between about 0.94 and 9 billion PBMCs per donor.

Via the germline V gene, CDR1 is SGHVS and CDR2 FQNEAQ. Counted from cysteine to phenylalanine, this CDR3 has 13 amino acids. Only CDR3 DNA is held: 39 bases, read in frame from base 1. V is cut by 5 bases and J by 8 bases, and the space between the germline ends is 13 bases. Healthy HIV-negative adults with no recently reported acute infections or vaccinations were included as donors. Every donor was a Caucasian adult living in Nashville, Tennessee, USA. CD4+ T cells were enriched through magnetic negative selection, after which naive cells were positively selected on CD45RA and the remaining negative fraction served as the memory subset. Blood was obtained by leukapheresis, after which PBMCs were separated by Ficoll-Histopaque density gradient centrifugation and cryopreserved in liquid nitrogen vapor phase. Analytical flow cytometry was used to check the purity and quantity of every magnetically sorted T cell population. Each sorted fraction had its genomic DNA isolated and then quantified by UV absorbance on a Nanodrop 2000c.

About this clone: The target of this receptor is not known. Base qualities are not recorded, but no much larger clone differs from it by a single base.

Using the deep immunoSEQ assay, multiplex PCR amplified TCR CDR3 regions from genomic DNA. Extracted genomic DNA from each cell subset was spread evenly across all wells of several immunoSEQ 96-well plates, with each plate serving as a replicate. For sorted subsets, about 210 ng of genomic DNA, equivalent to some 33,000 T cell genomes, went into each replicate PCR. Purified libraries were quantified with a Qubit 3.0 fluorometer, sized on a Bioanalyzer 2100, and re-quantified with the KAPA Library Quantification kit. Every immunoSEQ 96-well plate was sequenced on a dedicated single-read 150-cycle Illumina NextSeq 550 flow cell. Concerning the study's data processing: Because the immunoSEQ output included only junctional sequences and no quality scores, the filtering could not be the same as the filtering used for full-length reads. Sequences were annotated with PyIR, a Python wrapper for IgBLAST v1.9, and V/J genes and CDR3 were assigned using IMGT germline references. Any read was removed if the V/J assignment was weak (E-value above 1e-6), the CDR3 was missing, or the read contained stop codons, out-of-frame junctions, or ambiguous translated residues. V3J clonotypes were defined as sequences sharing the same inferred V gene, J gene, and CDR3 amino acid sequence. Percentage overlap between repertoires was calculated by dividing the number of shared unique clonotypes by the size of the smaller repertoire. Repertoire richness was assessed with RTK rarefaction, the Chao1 estimator, and Recon v2.1 estimates of unobserved clonotypes. For all TCRbeta clonotypes obtained by the gDNA method from a few donors, generation probabilities were computed with OLGA. In its TCRdb copy, this immuneACCESS table keeps in-frame sequences only and misses some clones. Where compared with another copy, unresolved V genes explain less than half of these, and the others have no known cause. The D gene and trimming were derived from the DNA, and the V and J assignments and clone size from that table. This sample comprises hundreds of thousands of clones, 73% of them detected only once. The biggest ten clones account for 1.5% to 2% of the sample.

What the authors observed across the whole study: Across four donors, around 5.4% of naive CD4, 3% to 4% of naive CD8, 2% to 2.5% of memory CD4, and roughly 0.4% of memory CD8 clonotypes were shared. Estimated clonotype richness was generally larger for naive than for memory subsets. Because the study included a small number of donors, the genetic and exposure-history diversity represented was limited. Based on pairwise subsampling, the degree of clonotype sharing among donors was expected to be affected by sequencing depth. Even with the large sequencing depth, rarefaction of the sorted-subset datasets indicated that sequencing was incomplete. Clonotypes shared by all four sorted-subset donors showed higher generation probabilities than non-shared clonotypes. Only blood was sampled, and tissue TCR repertoires likely differ from those in blood.

This receptor was obtained from a woman between 25 and 40 years old in good health. The sample taken for sequencing was memory CD4+ T cells sorted from blood. Interpreted using the paper, the cell subset or site label stands for: CD45RA-negative fraction. The chain was built from TRBV7-8 and TRBJ1-3, with no confidently assigned D gene. Here the CDR3 is given as CASSPGWGDTIYF. The bases read TGTGCCAGCAGCCCGGGCTGGGGAGACACCATATATTTT.